This TCR beta chain is drawn from a study of vaccination and CD4 T cells after COVID-19. Overall study context: Convalescent donors totaled six males and four females, including two who were Hispanic.

TCRdb processed the PCR reads anew with MiXCR; each CDR3 protein has one entry. There are more than 12,000 distinct CDR3 sequences in the sample; 65% to 70% occur only once, and less than 1.5% lies in the top ten. CDR3 length: 14 residues. CDR1 is SGHTA and CDR2 is FQGNSA in the germline V gene. V lost 4 bases to trimming and J lost 3 bases, with 12 bases between them. The clonotype was recovered from a human donor who had recovered from COVID-19. The V gene is TRBV7-2, the J gene TRBJ1-2; D perhaps matches TRBD1 (5 bases). Sequenced here: CD4+ T cells from blood, sampled after SARS-CoV-2 vaccination. This CDR3 is CASSSHQGDYGYTF. As DNA, the CDR3 is TGTGCCAGCAGCTCCCACCAGGGCGACTATGGCTACACCTTC.